This T cell receptor (beta chain) was sequenced during a study of cytomegalovirus exposure and HLA in healthy donors. Regarding the study as a whole: The study flagged about 160 TCR beta chains as cytomegalovirus-associated. It was found in a later analysis that first-cohort TCR clusters tended to co-occur in the approximately 130 validation repertoires.

Comment on this clone: Antigen: not known.

The protocol was immunoSEQ multiplex PCR, while the TCRdb copy is restricted to in-frame clones and leaves out a portion. In the table there are approximately 150,000 clones, roughly 86% of which are singletons. Germline trimming cut 0 bases from V and 3 bases from J; bases unmatched to any gene: 7. The germline gives CDR1 MGHRA, CDR2 YSYEKL. The CDR3 length is 17 residues. Source material: PBMCs. The chain employs TRBV4-1 and TRBJ2-3, with TRBD2 matching 9 bases. This TCR came from a man between 18 and 35 years old in good health and CMV-seropositive. CDR3 coding DNA: TGCGCCAGCAGCCAAGAGTCGACTAGCGGATATACAGATACGCAGTATTTT. Residues: CASSQESTSGYTDTQYF.